Listed here is a single T cell receptor (beta chain). Its antigen is still unknown. This sample is part of a study of T cells in Graves' hyperthyroidism and ophthalmopathy. Researchers barred patients who had uncontrolled infection, other autoimmune disease, pregnancy or lactation. Isolation of PBMCs was performed on 9.5 to 10 ml fresh peripheral blood. This CDR3 contains 16 residues. J gave up 7 bases and V 5 bases, and 11 bases lay outside the gene matches. Germline CDR1 reads MNHNS; CDR2 reads SASEGT. RNA transcripts served as the template for amplifying TCR beta CDR3 regions. RT-PCR in the first round (using the HTBI primer set) targeted the TCR CDR3. TCRdb reanalysed the multiplex PCR reads using MiXCR and keeps one entry per CDR3 protein. Of roughly 280,000 distinct CDR3 sequences listed, about 17% are singletons. Notes on the study in general: From stable hyperthyroidism, ophthalmopathy was separated by a 13 V-J model.

Sequenced material: blood. The V and J genes are TRBV6-1 and TRBJ2-1; 10 bases fit TRBD2. The clonotype originates from a woman aged 60-70 years with Graves' ophthalmopathy. The CDR3, as DNA: TGTGCCAGCAGTCCCAAGCGGGGGGGCCGTTCGAATGAGCAGTTCTTC. It yields the protein CASSPKRGGRSNEQFF.